This is a list of T cell receptor beta chains from one sample in a study of PD-L1 blockade in urothelial cancer. Measured with immunoSEQ multiplex PCR; TCRdb has only the in-frame clones, and not every one. The data show roughly 67,000 clones, around 85% seen once. Sequencing used PBMCs, obtained around atezolizumab (anti-PD-L1) treatment. These TCRs come from a man in his 60s with urothelial cancer. Each CDR3 is given with its conserved first and last residue. The D gene is left open where the match is weak. Size tells how often a clone was seen (once, few, many) or the class of an expanded clone, and some rows leave it out.

d_gene,v_gene,abundance,j_gene,CDR3nt,CDR3aa
-,TRBV7-8,-,TRBJ1-1,TGTGCCAGCAGCTCCCCGGGAGGGGGGCAAACTGAAGCTTTCTTT,CASSSPGGGQTEAFF
-,TRBV6-5,-,TRBJ1-1,TGTGCCAGCAGTTACTCGAGGGCCGGGAACACTGAAGCTTTCTTT,CASSYSRAGNTEAFF
TRBD2,TRBV6-1,-,TRBJ2-2,TGTGCCAGCAGTGAAACTGCGGGGGGAGGCACCGGGGAGCTGTTTTTT,CASSETAGGGTGELFF
-,TRBV27,-,TRBJ2-2,TGTGCCAGCAGTTTTGTCAGTTACACCGGGGAGCTGTTTTTT,CASSFVSYTGELFF
-,TRBV25-1,-,TRBJ1-2,TGTGCCAGCACCCAAGCGGGGAGGAGGGACACACACTATGGCTACACCTTC,CASTQAGRRDTHYGYTF
-,TRBV2,-,TRBJ2-7,TGTGCCAGCCGGAATGGCCAGGGCTCCTACGAGCAGTACTTC,CASRNGQGSYEQYF
-,TRBV16,-,TRBJ2-7,TGTGCCAGCAGCCTTCTATTCTACGAGCAGTACTTC,CASSLLFYEQYF
-,TRBV30,-,TRBJ1-2,TGTGCCTGGAGTCGCCAGGGTGGCTATGGCTACACCTTC,CAWSRQGGYGYTF
-,TRBV29-1,-,TRBJ1-5,TGCAGCGTTGAATCCTCGGGTGATCAGCCCCAGCATTTT,CSVESSGDQPQHF
-,TRBV4-1,-,TRBJ2-1,TGCGCCAGCAGCCAAGTACCTAGCGCTGCGTACAATGAGCAGTTCTTC,CASSQVPSAAYNEQFF
TRBD1,TRBV11-2,-,TRBJ1-2,TGTGCCAGCAGCTTAGATAGGACAGGGGATGGCTACACCTTC,CASSLDRTGDGYTF
-,TRBV7-2,-,TRBJ1-5,TGTGCCAGCAGCATAGAGCTGGTTAGCAATCAGCCCCAGCATTTT,CASSIELVSNQPQHF
TRBD2,TRBV2,-,TRBJ2-7,TGTGCCACTACGAGGGGACTAGCGGGGAACGAGCAGTACTTC,CATTRGLAGNEQYF
-,TRBV30,-,TRBJ2-3,TGTGCCTGGAGTAGACTAGATCCTAGCACAGATACGCAGTATTTT,CAWSRLDPSTDTQYF
TRBD1,TRBV7-8,-,TRBJ1-5,TGTGCCAGCAGCACGCACAGGGGCAGCAATCAGCCCCAGCATTTT,CASSTHRGSNQPQHF
-,TRBV27,once,TRBJ1-3,TGTGCCAGCAGTTTGTCAGGCTATGGAAACACCATATATTTT,CASSLSGYGNTIYF
TRBD1,TRBV30,-,TRBJ1-2,TGTGCCTGGTCGTTGGTGACAGGGTTGTACACCTTC,CAWSLVTGLYTF
-,TRBV6-5,-,TRBJ2-5,TGTGCCAGCAGTTATTCGCAGGGGCAAGAGACCCAGTACTTC,CASSYSQGQETQYF
-,TRBV19,-,TRBJ2-7,TGTGCCAGACGGGGGAATACCTCCTACGAGCAGTACTTC,CARRGNTSYEQYF
-,TRBV9,-,TRBJ2-1,TGTGCCAGCAGCGTAGAATTCGGGGAGCAGTTCTTC,CASSVEFGEQFF
TRBD1,TRBV5-6,-,TRBJ1-6,TGTGCCAGCAGTCCGGGACAGGGAACCTATAATTCACCCCTCCACTTT,CASSPGQGTYNSPLHF
-,TRBV9,-,TRBJ2-1,TGTGCCAGCAGCGTAGAGGGGGGGCCTTACAATGAGCAGTTCTTC,CASSVEGGPYNEQFF
-,TRBV7-9,-,TRBJ1-1,TGTGCCAGCAGCTTAGTTTTGGGGAGGGAAGCTTTCTTT,CASSLVLGREAFF
-,TRBV29-1,-,TRBJ2-3,TGCAGCGTTAGCCGGGATTCACGTTCAGATACGCAGTATTTT,CSVSRDSRSDTQYF
TRBD2,TRBV19,once,TRBJ2-5,TGTGCCAGTAGTATGAGCGGGGGGAAGACCCAGTACTTC,CASSMSGGKTQYF
TRBD1,TRBV6-1,-,TRBJ1-4,TGTGCCAGCAGTCGACAGGGGGTGGGTGAAAAACTGTTTTTT,CASSRQGVGEKLFF
TRBD1,TRBV15,-,TRBJ1-2,TGTGCCACCAGCAGATTAGACAGGGCTAACTATGGCTACACCTTC,CATSRLDRANYGYTF
-,TRBV6-1,-,TRBJ1-5,TGTGCCAGCAGCACCCCGAGGTTGGATCAGCCCCAGCATTTT,CASSTPRLDQPQHF
-,TRBV18,few,TRBJ2-3,TGTGCCAGCTCACGGGTGGGCCTTACAGATACGCAGTATTTT,CASSRVGLTDTQYF
-,TRBV21-1,-,TRBJ2-1,TGTGCCAGCAGCAAAGTTGGTAGCGGGGGTTTCAATGAGCAGTTCTTC,CASSKVGSGGFNEQFF
TRBD1,TRBV5-1,few,TRBJ2-7,TGCGCCAGCAACCGGGGACAGGGGACCTACGAGCAGTACTTC,CASNRGQGTYEQYF
TRBD1,TRBV19,-,TRBJ1-1,TGTGCCAGTCCCCGAAACCCCGGGACAGGGGTGCCGAACACTGAAGCTTTCTTT,CASPRNPGTGVPNTEAFF
-,TRBV6-5,-,TRBJ1-2,TGTGCCAGCAGTTACGATCAGGGATATGGCTACACCTTC,CASSYDQGYGYTF
TRBD2,TRBV11-3,-,TRBJ2-2,TGTGCCAGCAGCTTAACGGGGGGCACCGGGGAGCTGTTTTTT,CASSLTGGTGELFF
TRBD2,TRBV30,-,TRBJ2-3,TGTGCCTGGAGTCACAAGTGGGCTAGCGGGGGTTTCGATACGCAGTATTTT,CAWSHKWASGGFDTQYF
-,TRBV25-1,-,TRBJ1-6,TGTGCCAGCAGTGCCCTCTCTAATTCACCCCTCCACTTT,CASSALSNSPLHF
-,TRBV4-1,-,TRBJ2-1,TGCGCCAGCAGCCAAGATTGGGGGGTTCAGATCTACAATGAGCAGTTCTTC,CASSQDWGVQIYNEQFF
-,TRBV29-1,-,TRBJ2-7,TGCAGCGTTGAGGCGGAAACCTACGAGCAGTACTTC,CSVEAETYEQYF
TRBD2,TRBV6-1,-,TRBJ2-3,TGTGCCAGCAGTGAAGTAAGCGGGGGGCGCACAGATACGCAGTATTTT,CASSEVSGGRTDTQYF
TRBD1,TRBV7-9,-,TRBJ1-2,TGTGCCAGCAGCCGAGAGGGGGCCCACTATGGCTACACCTTC,CASSREGAHYGYTF
TRBD1,TRBV30,once,TRBJ1-3,TGTGCCTGGAGCCCTCGGGGGACAGCTGGAAACACCATATATTTT,CAWSPRGTAGNTIYF
-,TRBV28,-,TRBJ1-4,TGTGCCAGCAGTACGGGGAATGAAAAACTGTTTTTT,CASSTGNEKLFF
-,TRBV20-1,-,TRBJ1-1,TGCAGTGCGAGTAGACAGGTTGAAGCTTTCTTT,CSASRQVEAFF
-,TRBV19,-,TRBJ1-5,TGTGCCAGTAGCCTAGGGGTTCAGCCCCAGCATTTT,CASSLGVQPQHF
-,TRBV5-6,-,TRBJ1-4,TGTGCCAGCAGCTTGCGGCAGGCGATCGAAAAACTGTTTTTT,CASSLRQAIEKLFF
TRBD2,TRBV25-1,-,TRBJ2-1,TGTGCCAACCGACTAGCGGGGGGGCATTCGGCCAATGAGCAGTTCTTC,CANRLAGGHSANEQFF
TRBD2,TRBV5-1,-,TRBJ2-1,TGCGCCAGCAGCTTTTCCGGGGGGGCAAACAATGAGCAGTTCTTC,CASSFSGGANNEQFF
TRBD1,TRBV28,-,TRBJ2-4,TGTGCCAGCAGTATAGGGGGCAGTAGGGGAGACATTCAGTACTTC,CASSIGGSRGDIQYF
-,TRBV28,-,TRBJ2-7,TGTGCCAGCAGTTTAACCCAACGGGAGCAGTACTTC,CASSLTQREQYF
TRBD2,TRBV7-6,-,TRBJ2-7,TGTGCCAGCAGCCTGACTAGCGGGGTGATATACGAGCAGTACTTC,CASSLTSGVIYEQYF
-,TRBV7-6,-,TRBJ2-1,TGTGCCAGCAGCTCCGTGATTAGCGAGATAGGCTACAATGAGCAGTTCTTC,CASSSVISEIGYNEQFF